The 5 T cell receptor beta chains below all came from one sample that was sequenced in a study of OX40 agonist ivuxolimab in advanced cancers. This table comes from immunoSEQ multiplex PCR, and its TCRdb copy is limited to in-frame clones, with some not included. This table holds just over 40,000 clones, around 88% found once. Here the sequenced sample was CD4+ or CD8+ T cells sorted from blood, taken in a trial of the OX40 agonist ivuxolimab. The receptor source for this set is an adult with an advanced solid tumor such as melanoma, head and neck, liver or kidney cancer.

The CDR3 DNA reads as TGTGCCAGCAGCACCCGGACAGGGTACACAGATACGCAGTATTTT. The encoded protein is CASSTRTGYTDTQYF. The V and J genes are TRBV9 and TRBJ2-3; 8 nucleotides agree with TRBD1. With 4 bases clipped from V and 2 bases from J, the junction kept 6 bases outside the gene matches. The germline gives CDR1 SGDLS, CDR2 YYNGEE. The CDR3 is 15 residues long.

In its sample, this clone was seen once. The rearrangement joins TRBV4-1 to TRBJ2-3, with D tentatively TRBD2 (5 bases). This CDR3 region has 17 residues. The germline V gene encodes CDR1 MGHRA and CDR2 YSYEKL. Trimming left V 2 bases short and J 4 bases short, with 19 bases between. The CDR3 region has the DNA TGCGCCAGCAGCCAAATCATGTTCCGGGATCGCCCAGATACGCAGTATTTT. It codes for CASSQIMFRDRPDTQYF.

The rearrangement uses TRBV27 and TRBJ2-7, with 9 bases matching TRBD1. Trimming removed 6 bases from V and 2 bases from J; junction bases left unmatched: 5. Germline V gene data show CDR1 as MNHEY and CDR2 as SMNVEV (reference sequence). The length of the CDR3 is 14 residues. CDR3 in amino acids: CASRMTGGPYEQYF. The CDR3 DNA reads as TGTGCCAGCAGGATGACAGGGGGACCCTACGAGCAGTACTTC.

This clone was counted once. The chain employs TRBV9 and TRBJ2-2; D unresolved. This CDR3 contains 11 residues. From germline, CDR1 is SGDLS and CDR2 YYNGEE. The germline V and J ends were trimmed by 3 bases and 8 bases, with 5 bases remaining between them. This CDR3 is CASSASGELFF. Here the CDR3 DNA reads TGTGCCAGCAGCGCCTCAGGGGAGCTGTTTTTT.

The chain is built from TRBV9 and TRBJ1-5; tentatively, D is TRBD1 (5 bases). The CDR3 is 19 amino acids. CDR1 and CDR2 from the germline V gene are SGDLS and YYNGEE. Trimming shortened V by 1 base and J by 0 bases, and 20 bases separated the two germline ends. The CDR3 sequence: CASSVPQGSHYSSNQPQHF. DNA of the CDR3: TGTGCCAGCAGCGTACCTCAGGGTTCCCATTATAGTAGCAATCAGCCCCAGCATTTT.